This TCR beta chain emerged from a study of cytotoxic CD8 clonotypes in ibrutinib-treated CLL. Study conclusions and caveats: Under therapy, public clonotypes either contracted or stayed stable, and they were uncommon.

Germline lookup yields CDR1 SGHTA and CDR2 FQGNSA. V lost 3 bases to trimming and J lost 7 bases; unmatched junction nucleotides: 12. The CDR3 is 15 amino acids. Libraries were prepared by immunoSEQ multiplex PCR; TCRdb keeps only in-frame clonotypes and omits some of them. The data show around 310,000 clones, with just under 80% seen just once and over 5% held by the top ten. Frozen PBMC stocks contributed about 1.8 micrograms of genomic DNA to the TCR beta libraries. As to this clone: Its antigen is currently unknown.

This specimen consisted of PBMCs, obtained before ibrutinib treatment. The V call is TRBV7-2, the J call TRBJ2-7; 7 bases map to TRBD1. The sequence derives from a human donor with chronic lymphocytic leukemia. Here the CDR3 reads CASSFNSGQDDEQYF. DNA of the CDR3: TGTGCCAGCAGCTTTAATTCAGGACAGGACGATGAGCAGTACTTC.